Below, 32 T cell receptor beta chains from the same sample are listed, as sequenced in a study of blood T cell repertoires in COVID-19. The method was immunoSEQ multiplex PCR; TCRdb's version includes in-frame clones alone and lacks a portion of them. The sample shows just under 250,000 clones, approximately 90% of them seen only once. The sample comprised PBMCs or T cells enriched from blood (not recorded which). The receptors shown here come from a woman in her twenties or thirties who had recovered from COVID-19.

This clone is a singleton in its sample. In the same sample, other DNA sequences code for this CDR3. The rearrangement joins TRBV9 to TRBJ1-1, with D uncertain. Trimming cost V 0 bases and J 1 base, with 7 bases left between them. The V gene's germline CDR1 is SGDLS and CDR2 YYNGEE. CDR3 length: 14 residues. The CDR3 protein is CASSVASGNTEAFF. In DNA, the CDR3 is TGTGCCAGCAGCGTAGCTTCGGGGAACACTGAAGCTTTCTTT.

This clone was counted once. This sequence joins TRBV7-3 and TRBJ2-6; TRBD2 matches at 7 bases. Germline lookup yields CDR1 SGHTA and CDR2 FQGTGA. CDR3 length: 15 residues. The V gene end was trimmed by 9 bases and the J gene end by 2 bases; junction bases not matched to a gene: 7. The CDR3, as DNA: TGTGCCAGGACCGGCGGGGGAACTGGGGCCAACGTCCTGACTTTC. Its protein is CARTGGGTGANVLTF. Looking up the rest from reference TRBV7-3 and TRBJ2-6 gives the full variable domain: GAGVSQTPSNKVTEKGKYVELRCDPISGHTALYWYRQSLGQGPEFLIYFQGTGAADDSGLPNDRFFAVRPEGSVSTLKIQRTERGDSAVYLCARTGGGTGANVLTFGAGSRLTVL.

This clone was recorded once. The chain recombines TRBV4-2 with TRBJ2-5, with a possible D match to TRBD2 (6 bases). CDR3 length equals 13 residues. The V gene lost 5 bases and the J gene lost 5 bases, with 12 bases spanning the gap. Germline V CDR1 and CDR2: LGHNA, YNFKEQ. This chain's CDR3 is CASSSFGGETQYF. CDR3 bases: TGTGCCAGCAGCTCGTTTGGGGGGGAGACCCAGTACTTC.

This clone appeared a single time. This chain links TRBV7-3 with TRBJ1-1; D possibly corresponds to TRBD1 (6 bases). V lost 5 bases, J lost 0 bases, and 13 bases lay in between. CDR1 is SGHTA and CDR2 is FQGTGA in the germline V gene. This CDR3 has 15 residues. For the CDR3, the DNA is TGTGCCAGCAGCCAAATACCAGGGGTGAACACTGAAGCTTTCTTT. Translating gives CASSQIPGVNTEAFF.

The chain combines TRBV6-2 or TRBV6-3 with TRBJ2-5, with a possible D match to TRBD2 (5 bases). The CDR3 extends over 13 amino acids. The V gene lost 2 bases and the J gene lost 7 bases, with 11 bases spanning the gap. The germline V gene has CDR1 MNHEY and CDR2 SVGEGT. The CDR3 coding sequence is TGTGCCAGCAGTTACGGAGGTTCGGGGACCCAGTACTTC. Translated, it gives CASSYGGSGTQYF.

This chain links TRBV18 with TRBJ2-7, with D possibly matching TRBD2 (5 bases). The V and J ends lost 1 base and 4 bases respectively, with 14 bases between them. Germline CDR1 is KGHSH and CDR2 is LQKENI. The CDR3 is made up of 15 amino acids. Here the CDR3 DNA reads TGTGCCAGCTCACCACAGGGTAGCGCGACGTACGAGCAGTACTTC. This translates into CASSPQGSATYEQYF.

The count of this clone is one. The chain joins TRBV28 to TRBJ2-7; D possibly corresponds to TRBD2 (8 bases). Germline lookup yields CDR1 MDHEN and CDR2 SYDVKM. Between the trimmed V and J ends, which lost 2 bases and 4 bases, there was a span of 21 bases. This CDR3 has 17 residues. This chain's CDR3 is CASSLRGGTAVMYEQYF. The CDR3 region has the DNA TGTGCCAGCAGTTTACGGGGGGGGACAGCGGTAATGTACGAGCAGTACTTC. Filled out from reference TRBV28 and TRBJ2-7, the complete variable domain reads DVKVTQSSRYLVKRTGEKVFLECVQDMDHENMFWYRQDPGLGLRLIYFSYDVKMKEKGDIPEGYSVSREKKERFSLILESASTNQTSMYLCASSLRGGTAVMYEQYFGPGTRLTVT.

The chain joins TRBV27 to TRBJ2-7, with no clear D. Germline-derived CDR1 and CDR2 are MNHEY and SMNVEV (reference sequence). The CDR3 length is 14 residues. V was clipped by 2 bases and J by 3 bases, with 11 bases between them. The CDR3 spells CASSLTRSFYEQYF. In DNA, the CDR3 is TGTGCCAGCAGTTTAACGCGCTCCTTCTACGAGCAGTACTTC.

V gene TRBV7-9 combines with J gene TRBJ1-2, with D tentatively TRBD1 (6 bases). The CDR3 sequence is 14 residues long. V lost 5 bases, J lost 5 bases, and 15 bases lay in between. In germline, CDR1 is SEHNR, CDR2 FQNEAQ (reference sequence). CDR3 DNA sequence: TGTGCCAGCAGCCCAGGACAGACTACATATGGCTACACCTTC. Residues: CASSPGQTTYGYTF.

The CDR3 reads CASSFSRDYGYTF. CDR3 nucleotide sequence: TGTGCCAGCAGTTTCTCACGGGACTATGGCTACACCTTC. The rearrangement joins TRBV27 to TRBJ1-2; D is unresolved. The CDR3 is 13 amino acids. Trimming cost V 3 bases and J 3 bases, with 8 bases left between them. Looked up from germline, CDR1 is MNHEY and CDR2 is SMNVEV (reference sequence).

With respect to this clone: One end of the junction is discordant with germline, which a read error may explain. The chain is built from TRBV3-1 (or the pseudogene TRBV3-2) and TRBJ2-7; D gene uncertain. The CDR3 runs 11 residues. Germline loops: CDR1 LGHDT, CDR2 YNNKEL (reference sequence). CDR3 bases: TGTGCCAGCAGCCAAGATTCATACTTCTCCTTC. The encoded protein is CASSQDSYFSF.

The CDR3 spells CASSQDGTSGRAGANVLTF. CDR3 sequence (DNA): TGCGCCAGCAGCCAAGACGGGACTAGCGGGAGAGCTGGGGCCAACGTCCTGACTTTC. The chain uses TRBV4-1 and TRBJ2-6, with TRBD2 identical over 14 bases. Trimming cost V 0 bases and J 2 bases; bases outside gene matches: 3. Germline V gene lookup returns CDR1 MGHRA and CDR2 YSYEKL. The CDR3 length is 19 residues.

This chain joins TRBV7-9 and TRBJ1-2; possible D gene TRBD1, 5 bases. V lost 4 bases and J 5 bases, leaving 17 bases between the germline ends. Germline V gene lookup returns CDR1 SEHNR and CDR2 FQNEAQ (reference sequence). The CDR3 totals 15 residues. CDR3 nucleotides: TGTGCCAGCAGCTCGTCCGGGGGGTACCTGTATGGCTACACCTTC. Translation: CASSSSGGYLYGYTF.

The V gene is TRBV27, the J gene TRBJ1-6; D is perhaps TRBD1 (5 bases). This CDR3 is 10 amino acids long. V was pared by 6 bases and J by 17 bases, with 11 bases between. The germline V gene encodes CDR1 MNHEY and CDR2 SMNVEV (reference sequence). The CDR3 region is CASSPGGVHF. In DNA, the CDR3 is TGTGCCAGCAGCCCCGGGGGAGTCCACTTT.

The chain links TRBV9 to TRBJ2-7; unclear D gene. This CDR3 spans 13 amino acids. Per the germline V gene, CDR1 is SGDLS and CDR2 is YYNGEE. V was trimmed by 1 base and J by 3 bases, leaving 8 bases between them. CDR3 DNA sequence: TGTGCCAGCAGCGTATCTCCTAGCTACGAGCAGTACTTC. As protein: CASSVSPSYEQYF.

This clone was observed a handful of times. V and J are TRBV2 and TRBJ1-2; D ambiguous. Germline loops: CDR1 SNHLY, CDR2 FYNNEI. The CDR3 contains 12 residues. Trimming removed 4 bases from V and 2 bases from J, with 5 bases in between. This chain's CDR3 is CASSAQNYGYTF. CDR3 nucleotides: TGTGCCAGCAGTGCACAGAACTATGGCTACACCTTC. The complete variable domain, with remaining parts taken from reference TRBV2 and TRBJ1-2, reads EPEVTQTPSHQVTQMGQEVILRCVPISNHLYFYWYRQILGQKVEFLVSFYNNEISEKSEIFDDQFSVERPDGSNFTLKIRSTKLEDSAMYFCASSAQNYGYTFGSGTRLTVV.

This chain connects TRBV7-2 to TRBJ2-7, with 7 bases identical to TRBD1. This CDR3 region has 15 residues. Germline trimming cut 1 base from V and 6 bases from J; bases unmatched to any gene: 9. Germline V CDR1 and CDR2: SGHTA, FQGNSA. This CDR3 reads CASSLDVNRGREQYF. CDR3 nucleotide sequence: TGTGCCAGCAGCTTAGACGTGAACAGGGGCCGCGAGCAGTACTTC.

This rearrangement joins TRBV5-1 to TRBJ1-2; 9 bases align to TRBD1. The CDR3 length is 15 residues. After removal of 3 bases from V and 4 bases from J, the junction contained 7 bases not matched to a gene. CDR1 and CDR2 (germline): SGHRS, YFSETQ. This CDR3 is CASSSRQGEGYGYTF. The CDR3 DNA reads as TGCGCCAGCAGCTCGCGACAGGGGGAAGGCTATGGCTACACCTTC.

This sequence joins TRBV7-8 and TRBJ2-7, with 12 positions matching TRBD1. Germline V lookup: CDR1 SGHVS, CDR2 FQNEAQ. This CDR3 region has 15 residues. V was pared by 6 bases and J by 7 bases, with 10 bases of the junction left unmatched. The DNA of the CDR3 is TGTGCCAGCAGTCAGGGGACAGGGGGCAAGTTAGAGCAGTACTTC. Translated, it gives CASSQGTGGKLEQYF. Drawing the rest from reference TRBV7-8 and TRBJ2-7, the complete variable domain is GAGVSQSPRYKVAKRGQDVALRCDPISGHVSLFWYQQALGQGPEFLTYFQNEAQLDKSGLPSDRFFAERPEGSVSTLKIQRTQQEDSAVYLCASSQGTGGKLEQYFGPGTRLTVT.

The chain couples TRBV19 to TRBJ1-1; no definite D call. CDR3 length: 17 residues. Germline V CDR1 and CDR2: LNHDA, SQIVND (reference sequence). Trimming removed 6 bases from V and 0 bases from J, with 20 bases in between. The CDR3 bases are TGTGCCAGTAGCGACCCCTCGGACTGGGGTTTGAACACTGAAGCTTTCTTT. This encodes CASSDPSDWGLNTEAFF.

The chain couples TRBV5-1 to TRBJ2-1; TRBD2 matches at 12 bases. CDR1 is SGHRS and CDR2 is YFSETQ in the germline V gene. This CDR3 comprises 18 residues. V lost 3 bases and J lost 7; bases outside the gene matches: 14. CDR3 sequence (DNA): TGCGCCAGCAGCTCCTTGGGACTAGCGGGCCATGGGAGAAATGAGCAGTTCTTC. Its translation is CASSSLGLAGHGRNEQFF.

This chain connects TRBV9 to TRBJ2-3, with D maybe TRBD2 (6 bases). V shed 0 bases and J shed 2 bases, with 13 bases lying between them. The CDR3 is 16 amino acids. CDR1 is SGDLS and CDR2 is YYNGEE in the germline V gene. This CDR3 is CASSVAGGIYTDTQYF. Here the CDR3 DNA reads TGTGCCAGCAGCGTAGCTGGCGGGATTTACACAGATACGCAGTATTTT. Looking up the rest from reference TRBV9 and TRBJ2-3 gives the full variable domain: DSGVTQTPKHLITATGQRVTLRCSPRSGDLSVYWYQQSLDQGLQFLIQYYNGEERAKGNILERFSAQQFPDLHSELNLSSLELGDSALYFCASSVAGGIYTDTQYFGPGTRLTVL.

The genes are TRBV7-9 and TRBJ2-3, with 7 nucleotides matching TRBD2. This CDR3 contains 16 residues. J lost 1 base, V lost 5 bases, and 9 bases had no gene match. Germline lookup yields CDR1 SEHNR and CDR2 FQNEAQ (reference sequence). CDR3 residues: CASSPGHLAGTDTQYF. The CDR3 DNA sequence: TGTGCCAGCAGCCCAGGTCACCTAGCGGGCACAGATACGCAGTATTTT.

The V and J genes are TRBV4-1 and TRBJ2-7; 10 bases fit TRBD2. Per the germline V gene, CDR1 is MGHRA and CDR2 is YSYEKL. The J segment lost 5 bases and the V segment lost 1 base, leaving 5 bases of the junction unmatched. The CDR3 is made up of 15 amino acids. The CDR3 here is CASSQGSGRANEQYF. CDR3 DNA sequence: TGCGCCAGCAGCCAAGGGAGCGGGAGGGCCAACGAGCAGTACTTC.

This clone was found once. The chain carries TRBV19 and TRBJ2-3; 15 bases agree with TRBD2. The CDR3 consists of 19 residues. The V and J ends lost 4 bases and 2 bases, in that order; junction bases with no gene match: 10. The V gene's germline CDR1 is LNHDA and CDR2 SQIVND (reference sequence). The CDR3 bases are TGTGCCAGTAGTAAGGGACTAGCGGGAGGTACTATAACCACAGATACGCAGTATTTT. Protein sequence: CASSKGLAGGTITTDTQYF.

The gene calls are TRBV28 and TRBJ2-2; 15 positions agree with TRBD2. V dropped 2 bases and J dropped 5; count of bases not matched to a gene: 6. This CDR3 region has 18 residues. Germline-derived CDR1 and CDR2 are MDHEN and SYDVKM. CDR3 protein: CASSLIGLAGGLTGELFF. As DNA, the CDR3 is TGTGCCAGCAGTTTAATAGGACTAGCGGGAGGGTTAACCGGGGAGCTGTTTTTT.

The chain employs TRBV28 and TRBJ2-7, with D perhaps matching TRBD1 (7 bases). Trimming shortened V by 5 bases and J by 8 bases, and 16 bases separated the two germline ends. The germline V gene has CDR1 MDHEN and CDR2 SYDVKM. The CDR3 totals 13 residues. The CDR3 sequence: CASSTASGGKQYF. The CDR3 DNA reads TGTGCCAGCAGTACAGCCTCAGGGGGGAAGCAGTACTTC.

J is TRBJ2-3 and V is TRBV2; 14 nucleotides align to TRBD2. V trimming: 4 bases; J trimming: 1 base; junction bases outside the gene matches: 7. This CDR3 has 18 amino acids. Germline assignment: CDR1 SNHLY and CDR2 FYNNEI. CDR3 nucleotide sequence: TGTGCCAGCAGTGTCCAGGGACTAGCGGGAGAGGGCACAGATACGCAGTATTTT. Protein: CASSVQGLAGEGTDTQYF.

V is TRBV7-2 and J is TRBJ2-3, with D possibly matching TRBD2 (6 bases). The CDR3 contains 16 residues. V lost 6 bases and J 4 bases, leaving 20 bases between the germline ends. Germline values: CDR1 SGHTA, CDR2 FQGNSA. The CDR3 is CASRRGVVFRADTQYF. As DNA, the CDR3 is TGTGCCAGCAGGCGGGGAGTGGTTTTCCGCGCAGATACGCAGTATTTT.

The genes are TRBV25-1 and TRBJ2-1; the match to TRBD2 covers 11 bases. V gave up 2 bases and J gave up 9 bases; unmatched junction bases: 9. There are 16 residues in the CDR3. Per the germline V gene, CDR1 is MGHDK and CDR2 is SYGVNS. The CDR3 sequence is CASSEHPSGRNGEQFF. The CDR3 bases are TGTGCCAGCAGTGAACACCCTAGCGGGAGGAACGGTGAGCAGTTCTTC.

The chain couples TRBV3-1 (or the pseudogene TRBV3-2) to TRBJ1-2; D not certain. Germline CDR1 LGHDT, CDR2 YNNKEL (reference sequence). The CDR3 extends over 14 amino acids. V lost 1 base to trimming and J lost 6 bases, with 12 bases between them. The CDR3 loop reads CASSQGSGGNGYTF. CDR3 DNA sequence: TGTGCCAGCAGCCAAGGCTCAGGCGGGAATGGCTACACCTTC.

The chain has TRBV19 and TRBJ1-2, with 7 bases fitting TRBD1. This CDR3 region has 14 residues. CDR1 is LNHDA, CDR2 SQIVND, per germline (reference sequence). J gave up 7 bases and V 5 bases, and 10 bases lay outside the gene matches. The CDR3 reads CASSSAQGVGGYTF. CDR3 nucleotides: TGTGCCAGTAGTTCGGCCCAGGGGGTTGGTGGCTACACCTTC.